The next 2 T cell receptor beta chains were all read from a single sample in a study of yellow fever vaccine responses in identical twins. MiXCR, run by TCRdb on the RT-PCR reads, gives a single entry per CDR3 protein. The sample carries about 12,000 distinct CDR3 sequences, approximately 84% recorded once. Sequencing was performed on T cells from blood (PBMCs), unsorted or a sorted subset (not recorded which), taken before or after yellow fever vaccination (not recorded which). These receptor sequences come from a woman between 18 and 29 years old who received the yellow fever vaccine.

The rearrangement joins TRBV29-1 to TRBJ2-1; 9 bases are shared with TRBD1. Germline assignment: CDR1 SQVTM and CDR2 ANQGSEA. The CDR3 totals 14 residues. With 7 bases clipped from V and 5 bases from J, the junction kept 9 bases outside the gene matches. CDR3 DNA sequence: TGCAGCGCCGGACAGGGGCGGAGTAACAATGAGCAGTTCTTC. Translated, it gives CSAGQGRSNNEQFF.

CDR3 nucleotide sequence: TGTGCCAGCAGCCCTTTGGGACAGGGGGCCTACGAGCAGTACTTC. The encoded protein is CASSPLGQGAYEQYF. The V call is TRBV5-6, the J call TRBJ2-7; 11 positions agree with TRBD1. V trimming: 4 bases; J trimming: 2 bases; junction bases outside the gene matches: 5. Germline V gives CDR1 SGHDT, CDR2 YYEEEE. The CDR3 extends over 15 amino acids.